The present entry profiles one T cell receptor (beta chain) with its context. The entry originates in a study of CD8+ T cells in alopecia areata. This CDR3 contains 11 residues. Trimming took 4 bases from V and 8 from J, leaving 6 bases between them. Per germline, CDR1 SEHNR and CDR2 FQNEAQ (reference sequence). It was cDNA, reverse transcribed from extracted RNA, that served as the sequencing template. Here immunoSEQ multiplex PCR was the method, and the copy in TCRdb shows in-frame clones only, minus some. This sample has 140,000 to 150,000 clones, with around 87% found just once. The chain combines TRBV7-9 with TRBJ2-1; unclear D gene. The starting material was CD8+ T cells sorted from blood, obtained at week 0. This clonotype was obtained from a human donor with alopecia areata. Written as DNA, the CDR3 is TGTGCCAGCAGCTGGGTAGATGAGCAGTTCTTC. It yields the protein CASSWVDEQFF.